The TCR beta chain described here comes from a study of T cell repertoires in cytomegalovirus infection. Study-wide background: The study used recently identified HLA-C-restricted and well-studied HLA-B-restricted CMV epitopes. Through public TCR beta signatures, both CMV infection and matching HLA type were indicated.

Study-wide results and limits: Frequencies of public TCR beta families were cumulated, and this identified carriers of CMV plus the relevant HLA. HLA-C-restricted CMV clonotypes gave the most frequent clonotype in two of eight donors.

TCRdb processed the reads anew with MiXCR; each CDR3 protein has one entry. This table has 230,000 or so distinct CDR3 sequences, about 40% appearing once. This clonotype was seen a few times. The antigen is unknown. The receptor was derived from a human donor in good health (CMV status not recorded). Some clones in this sample may be carry-over from other donors' samples. The starting material was CD8+ T cells from cultured PBMCs, obtained from culture after CMV antigen stimulation.

The CDR3 protein is CASSPPGRHYEQYF. Written as DNA, the CDR3 is TGTGCCAGCAGTCCGCCGGGACGCCACTACGAGCAGTACTTC. The chain has TRBV7-8 and TRBJ2-7; possibly TRBD1 or TRBD2 for D (5 bases each). This CDR3 comprises 14 residues. Germline V gene data show CDR1 as SGHVS and CDR2 as FQNEAQ. V lost 6 bases and J lost 3, with 15 bases in between. Drawing the rest from reference TRBV7-8 and TRBJ2-7, the complete variable domain is GAGVSQSPRYKVAKRGQDVALRCDPISGHVSLFWYQQALGQGPEFLTYFQNEAQLDKSGLPSDRFFAERPEGSVSTLKIQRTQQEDSAVYLCASSPPGRHYEQYFGPGTRLTVT.